The clone carrying this TCR beta chain was counted once. This record comes from a study of blood T cell repertoires in COVID-19. Across the study: The study drew acute and convalescent COVID-19 samples from the United States, Italy and Spain. From T cells, B-cell-depleted T cells, or PBMCs came the material, which was cDNA or gDNA.

This CDR3 contains 13 residues. V was pared by 5 bases and J by 5 bases, with 12 bases between. Original processing notes: Amplifying reference gene primers gave estimates of nucleated cell counts. Only in-frame clones appear in the TCRdb table, and some are missing; sequencing was by immunoSEQ multiplex PCR. Clone size and the V and J calls come from that table; the DNA yielded D and trimming. Here the sample spans about 240,000 clones, roughly four fifths being singletons. This receptor was obtained from a woman in her sixties or seventies with acute or convalescent COVID-19. Sequencing was carried out using peripheral blood. The chain employs TRBV12-3 or TRBV12-4 and TRBJ1-1; tentatively, D is TRBD1 (5 bases). CDR3 nucleotides: TGTGCCAGCAGTCCAGGACAACGGACTGAAGCTTTCTTT. This translates into CASSPGQRTEAFF.